This T cell receptor beta chain appears in the sequencing data of a study of response to subunit inactivated influenza vaccine. Study-wide results and limits: Each seasonal flu vaccination may recruit only limited new T cells, authors suggested.

From germline, CDR1 is LNHNV and CDR2 YYDKDF (reference sequence). V shed 0 bases and J 9 bases; nucleotides not matched to a gene: 6. This CDR3 region has 15 residues. Concerning this clonotype: What it recognizes is unknown.

A single record per CDR3 protein comes from TCRdb applying MiXCR to the RT-PCR reads. The table shows around 580,000 distinct CDR3 sequences, with roughly 15% occurring only once. This chain uses TRBV15 with TRBJ2-7; TRBD2 aligns across 12 bases. Specimen: PBMCs from blood, collected 11 to 12 days after vaccination. The clonotype was recovered from a man in his forties or fifties who received an inactivated influenza vaccine. CDR3: CATSRDWTSGTGQYF. Here the CDR3 DNA reads TGTGCCACCAGCAGAGACTGGACTAGCGGGACAGGGCAGTACTTC. Variable domain in full (rest from reference TRBV15 and TRBJ2-7): DAMVIQNPRYQVTQFGKPVTLSCSQTLNHNVMYWYQQKSSQAPKLLFHYYDKDFNNEADTPDNFQSRRPNTSFCFLDIRSPGLGDTAMYLCATSRDWTSGTGQYFGPGTRLTVT.